This TCR beta chain was retrieved from a study of T cell responses to AZD1222 COVID-19 vaccine. Broader study findings: White British donors predominated, females outnumbered males, and clonal diversity was possibly underestimated. Unmutated variant regions are reportedly the target of nearly half of TCRs that are spike-specific.

Profiling relied on immunoSEQ multiplex PCR, and the TCRdb table lists in-frame clones only, not all of them. The sample shows nearly 110,000 clones, roughly nine tenths of them seen only once. The CDR3 runs 17 residues. The V end was cut by 2 bases, the J end by 0 bases, with 17 bases between. In germline, CDR1 is GTSNPN, CDR2 SVGIG (reference sequence). Notes on this clone: Antigen: not known.

The chain couples TRBV30 to TRBJ1-5; D gene ambiguous. The receptor was derived from an adult who received the AZD1222 COVID-19 vaccine. Sample: peripheral blood, taken 28 days after the second AZD1222 dose. The CDR3 reads CAWSLHPTWDSNQPQHF. The CDR3 DNA reads TGTGCCTGGAGTCTACACCCAACATGGGATAGCAATCAGCCCCAGCATTTT.